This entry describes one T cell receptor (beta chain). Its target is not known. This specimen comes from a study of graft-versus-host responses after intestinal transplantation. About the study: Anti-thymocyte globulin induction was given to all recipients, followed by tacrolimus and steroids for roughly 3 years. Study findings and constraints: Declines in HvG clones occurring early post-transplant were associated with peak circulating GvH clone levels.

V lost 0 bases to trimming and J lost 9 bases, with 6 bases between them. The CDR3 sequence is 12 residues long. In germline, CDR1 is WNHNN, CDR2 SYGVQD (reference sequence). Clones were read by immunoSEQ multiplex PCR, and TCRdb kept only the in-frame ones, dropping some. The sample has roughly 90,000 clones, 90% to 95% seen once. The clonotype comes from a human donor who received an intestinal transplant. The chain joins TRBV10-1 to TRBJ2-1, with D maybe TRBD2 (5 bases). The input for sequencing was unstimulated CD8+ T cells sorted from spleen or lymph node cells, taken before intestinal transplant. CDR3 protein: CASSESGGEQFF. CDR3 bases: TGCGCCAGCAGTGAGTCAGGAGGTGAGCAGTTCTTC.